Listed here are 4 T cell receptor beta chains from one sample, sequenced in a study of T cells expressing NK-cell markers. TCRdb processed the 5' RACE reads again and assigns one entry to each CDR3 protein, with no DNA. In total, the table holds approximately 550,000 distinct CDR3 sequences. Specimen: blood T cells: a sorted CD56 or NKG2C T cell subset, CD4+ or CD8+ T cells, or bulk PBMC T cells (not recorded which). All receptors come from a man younger than 35 in good health.

The chain combines TRBV29-1 with TRBJ2-2; as DNA is missing, the TRBD1 call by TCRdb cannot be tested. The CDR3 runs 16 residues. The germline CDR1 and CDR2 sequences are SQVTM and ANQGSEA. The CDR3 sequence is CSVEIRDMGRHGELFF.

The J gene is TRBJ1-1, the V gene TRBV11-1; TCRdb's D call, TRBD1, is unchecked because there is no DNA. The CDR3 contains 18 residues. Germline-derived CDR1 and CDR2 are SGHAT and FQDESV (reference sequence). The CDR3 here is CASSPTITVTGKGPEAFF.

The chain combines TRBV5-1 with TRBJ2-1; the TCRdb call, TRBD2, lacks DNA for checking. Looked up from germline, CDR1 is SGHRS and CDR2 is YFSETQ. The CDR3 loop spans 16 amino acids. Here the CDR3 reads CASSLGLASVDNEQFF.

The V gene is TRBV7-9, the J gene TRBJ1-4; TCRdb designates TRBD1, a call that cannot be tested without DNA. CDR3 length equals 15 residues. Per the germline V gene, CDR1 is SEHNR and CDR2 is FQNEAQ (reference sequence). CDR3 loop: CASSLGQGNNEKLFF.